Each of the 20 T cell receptor beta chains below was sequenced from the same sample in a study of blood T cell repertoires in COVID-19. Measured with immunoSEQ multiplex PCR; TCRdb has only the in-frame clones, and not every one. The table has about 75,000 clones, 85% to 90% seen once. Material: peripheral blood. The receptors derive from a human donor in a cohort sampled during active COVID-19.

The V and J genes are TRBV6-6 and TRBJ1-6; D not resolved. This CDR3 has 15 amino acids. V lost 2 bases, J lost 10 bases, and 15 bases lay in between. Germline V gene sequence: CDR1 MNHNY, CDR2 SVGAGI (reference sequence). CDR3 DNA sequence: TGTGCCAGCAGTTACCCCCGTGTGAGGGAATCACCCCTCCACTTT. It codes for CASSYPRVRESPLHF.

The chain couples TRBV28 to TRBJ2-2, with 10 bases matching TRBD2. The CDR3 has 22 amino acids. Trimming cost V 7 bases and J 6 bases; bases outside gene matches: 29. Germline values: CDR1 MDHEN, CDR2 SYDVKM. The CDR3 sequence: CASTPLSPGPAGGLGHAGELFF. The DNA for the CDR3 is TGTGCCAGCACCCCACTAAGCCCTGGCCCAGCGGGAGGGCTCGGACATGCCGGGGAGCTGTTTTTT.

The CDR3 is CASSLDISGANVLTF. In DNA form, the CDR3 reads TGTGCCAGCAGCTTGGACATTTCTGGGGCCAACGTCCTGACTTTC. V usage is TRBV6-5 and J usage is TRBJ2-6; a weak D match, TRBD1 (5 bases). Trimming took off 6 bases at V and 1 base at J, with 10 bases between the two ends. CDR3 size: 15 residues. Germline V CDR1 and CDR2: MNHEY, SVGAGI.

This sequence joins TRBV29-1 and TRBJ2-5, with 9 bases matching TRBD2. Germline-derived CDR1 and CDR2 are SQVTM and ANQGSEA. The CDR3 has 15 residues. The V segment lost 5 bases and the J segment 5 bases; nucleotides outside the gene matches: 12. In nucleotides, the CDR3 is TGCAGCGTTCCCAATTCCAGCGGGAGGACGGAGACCCAGTACTTC. Amino acid sequence: CSVPNSSGRTETQYF.

The chain uses TRBV29-1 and TRBJ2-5; 9 bases are shared with TRBD1. Trimming removed 6 bases from V and 8 bases from J; junction bases left unmatched: 10. The CDR3 has 13 amino acids. Germline CDR1 is SQVTM and CDR2 is ANQGSEA. The DNA of the CDR3 is TGCAGCGTCGGGGACAGGGAGAAGGAAACCCAGTACTTC. Its protein product is CSVGDREKETQYF.

The CDR3 spells CASSELAGGPQETQYF. For the CDR3, the DNA is TGTGCCAGCAGTGAATTAGCGGGAGGGCCCCAAGAGACCCAGTACTTC. The rearrangement uses TRBV6-1 and TRBJ2-5; 11 nucleotides match TRBD2. The CDR3 consists of 16 residues. Germline CDR1 and CDR2: MNHNS and SASEGT. Germline trimming cut 2 bases from V and 1 base from J; bases unmatched to any gene: 3.

V gene TRBV5-6 combines with J gene TRBJ2-3, with TRBD1 identical over 9 bases. Per germline, CDR1 SGHDT and CDR2 YYEEEE. J gave up 4 bases and V 4 bases, and 4 bases lay outside the gene matches. This CDR3 comprises 14 residues. The CDR3 sequence: CASSPDRGADTQYF. The CDR3 DNA reads as TGTGCCAGCAGCCCTGACAGGGGGGCAGATACGCAGTATTTT.

The chain recombines TRBV5-1 with TRBJ1-2; 8 nucleotides match TRBD1. The V gene end was trimmed by 0 bases and the J gene end by 4 bases; junction bases not matched to a gene: 14. In germline, CDR1 is SGHRS, CDR2 YFSETQ. The CDR3 is 18 amino acids. In DNA, the CDR3 is TGCGCCAGCAGCTTGGACGGGACAGGTCTAGGGCAGGGCTATGGCTACACCTTC. It specifies CASSLDGTGLGQGYGYTF.

J is TRBJ2-2 and V is TRBV11-2, with D perhaps matching TRBD2 (6 bases). V was trimmed by 0 bases and J by 5 bases, leaving 10 bases between them. The CDR3 spans 15 residues. CDR1 SGHAT and CDR2 FQNNGV come from the germline V gene. The CDR3 DNA is TGTGCCAGCAGCTTAGAGCGACTAGGAACCGGGGAGCTGTTTTTT. It specifies CASSLERLGTGELFF.

This clone was picked up many times. The CDR3 protein is CASSQWESSYNSPLHF. DNA for the CDR3: TGTGCCAGCAGCCAATGGGAGAGCTCCTATAATTCACCCCTCCACTTT. V gene TRBV9 combines with J gene TRBJ1-6; D is unclear. The CDR3 contains 16 residues. In germline, CDR1 is SGDLS, CDR2 YYNGEE. V was shortened by 4 bases and J by 0 bases, with 11 bases between the two germline ends.

This chain uses TRBV6-2 or TRBV6-3 with TRBJ2-7, with 9 positions matching TRBD2. V dropped 5 bases and J dropped 6; count of bases not matched to a gene: 11. Germline V lookup: CDR1 MNHEY, CDR2 SVGEGT. This CDR3 has 15 residues. The CDR3 spells CASSLPGLAATEQYF. The CDR3 coding sequence is TGTGCCAGCAGTCTTCCGGGACTAGCCGCCACCGAGCAGTACTTC.

The rearrangement links TRBV10-1 to TRBJ2-5; D is uncertain. The length of the CDR3 is 13 residues. From germline, CDR1 is WNHNN and CDR2 SYGVQD (reference sequence). V gave up 0 bases and J gave up 7 bases, with 9 bases separating them. The CDR3: CASSESPLGTQYF. For the CDR3, the DNA is TGCGCCAGCAGTGAGTCGCCCCTCGGGACCCAGTACTTC.

This clone occurred once. CDR3 DNA: TGTGCCAGCAGCCCGTTGGAGGGACAGGGGCCGAATGAGCAGTTCTTC. It encodes CASSPLEGQGPNEQFF. This rearrangement joins TRBV7-9 to TRBJ2-1; 10 bases match TRBD1. CDR1 is SEHNR, CDR2 FQNEAQ, per germline (reference sequence). Germline trimming cut 5 bases from V and 7 bases from J; bases unmatched to any gene: 11. This CDR3 region has 16 residues.

V gene TRBV7-2 combines with J gene TRBJ2-7, with D maybe TRBD1 (6 bases). CDR1 and CDR2 (germline): SGHTA, FQGNSA. The CDR3 consists of 13 residues. V lost 5 bases and J 3 bases, leaving 11 bases between the germline ends. The CDR3 reads CASSLGQNYEQYF. DNA for the CDR3: TGTGCCAGCAGCCTCGGACAGAACTACGAGCAGTACTTC.

The chain employs TRBV18 and TRBJ1-1, with 7 bases matching TRBD1. Germline CDR1 and CDR2: KGHSH and LQKENI. V shed 3 bases and J 2 bases; nucleotides not matched to a gene: 9. The length of the CDR3 is 16 residues. CDR3 nucleotide sequence: TGTGCCAGCTCACCCATACAGAACAGGGGAAACACTGAAGCTTTCTTT. This codes for CASSPIQNRGNTEAFF.

The table lists this clone with a count of one. V usage is TRBV15 and J usage is TRBJ2-7; 12 bases are a match to TRBD1. The CDR3 contains 17 residues. With V trimmed by 0 bases and J by 1 base, 4 bases remained unmatched. Germline CDR1 reads LNHNV; CDR2 reads YYDKDF (reference sequence). The CDR3 loop is CATSRDPGQGASYEQYF. Here the CDR3 DNA reads TGTGCCACCAGCAGAGATCCGGGACAGGGGGCGTCCTACGAGCAGTACTTC. The complete variable domain, with remaining parts taken from reference TRBV15 and TRBJ2-7, reads DAMVIQNPRYQVTQFGKPVTLSCSQTLNHNVMYWYQQKSSQAPKLLFHYYDKDFNNEADTPDNFQSRRPNTSFCFLDIRSPGLGDTAMYLCATSRDPGQGASYEQYFGPGTRLTVT.

This sequence joins TRBV7-2 and TRBJ1-2; possible D gene TRBD1, 6 bases. Germline assignment: CDR1 SGHTA and CDR2 FQGNSA. CDR3 length: 13 amino acids. V was shortened by 2 bases and J by 6 bases, with 10 bases between the two germline ends. CDR3 coding DNA: TGTGCCAGCAGCTTAAAGGGGGGGGATGGCTACACCTTC. Its translation: CASSLKGGDGYTF. Drawing the rest from reference TRBV7-2 and TRBJ1-2, the complete variable domain is GAGVSQSPSNKVTEKGKDVELRCDPISGHTALYWYRQSLGQGLEFLIYFQGNSAPDKSGLPSDRFSAERTGGSVSTLTIQRTQQEDSAVYLCASSLKGGDGYTFGSGTRLTVV.

This sequence joins TRBV6-1 and TRBJ2-5; 8 bases are a match to TRBD2. The CDR3 runs 15 residues. The germline V gene encodes CDR1 MNHNS and CDR2 SASEGT. The junction had 8 bases not matched to a gene; V was cut back by 3 bases and J by 5 bases. Here the CDR3 DNA reads TGTGCCAGCAGTGATAATAGCGGGGCGTCGGAGACCCAGTACTTC. It yields the protein CASSDNSGASETQYF.

V is TRBV7-9 and J is TRBJ2-5; 9 positions match TRBD1. From germline, CDR1 is SEHNR and CDR2 FQNEAQ (reference sequence). This CDR3 comprises 16 residues. Losses at the gene ends were 1 base for V and 5 bases for J; bases not matched to a gene: 8. The CDR3 DNA sequence: TGTGCCAGCAGCTTAGAAGGGACAGGGTTTTCGGAGACCCAGTACTTC. This translates into CASSLEGTGFSETQYF.

The V call is TRBV5-1, the J call TRBJ2-7, with TRBD1 as a possible D gene (6 bases). Germline CDR1 and CDR2: SGHRS and YFSETQ. Trimming left V 4 bases short and J 1 base short, with 15 bases between. The CDR3 contains 15 residues. DNA of the CDR3: TGCGCCAGCAGCCCAGGGGATTGGCCGTCCTACGAGCAGTACTTC. Amino acid sequence: CASSPGDWPSYEQYF.